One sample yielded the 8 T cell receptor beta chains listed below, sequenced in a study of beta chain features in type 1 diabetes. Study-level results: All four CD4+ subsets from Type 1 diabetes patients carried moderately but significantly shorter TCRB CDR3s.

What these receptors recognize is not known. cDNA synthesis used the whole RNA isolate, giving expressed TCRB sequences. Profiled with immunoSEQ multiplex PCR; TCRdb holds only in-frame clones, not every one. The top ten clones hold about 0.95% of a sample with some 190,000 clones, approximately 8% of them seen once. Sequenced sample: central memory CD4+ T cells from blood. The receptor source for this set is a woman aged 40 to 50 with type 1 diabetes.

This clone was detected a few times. The CDR3 here is CASRVDATNEKLFF. The CDR3 nucleotides read TGTGCCAGCAGAGTAGATGCAACTAATGAAAAACTGTTTTTT. This chain connects TRBV2 to TRBJ1-4; D is unclear. CDR3 size: 14 residues. The ends were cut back, 6 bases at V and 0 bases at J, with 8 bases in the middle. Looked up from germline, CDR1 is SNHLY and CDR2 is FYNNEI.

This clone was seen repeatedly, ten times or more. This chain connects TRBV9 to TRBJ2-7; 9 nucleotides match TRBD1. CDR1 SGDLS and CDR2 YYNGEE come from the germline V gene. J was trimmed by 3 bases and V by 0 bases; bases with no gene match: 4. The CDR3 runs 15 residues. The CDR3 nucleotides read TGTGCCAGCAGCGTAGGGACAGGGGATCGCTACGAGCAGTACTTC. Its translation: CASSVGTGDRYEQYF. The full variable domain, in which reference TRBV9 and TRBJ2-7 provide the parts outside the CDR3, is DSGVTQTPKHLITATGQRVTLRCSPRSGDLSVYWYQQSLDQGLQFLIQYYNGEERAKGNILERFSAQQFPDLHSELNLSSLELGDSALYFCASSVGTGDRYEQYFGPGTRLTVT.

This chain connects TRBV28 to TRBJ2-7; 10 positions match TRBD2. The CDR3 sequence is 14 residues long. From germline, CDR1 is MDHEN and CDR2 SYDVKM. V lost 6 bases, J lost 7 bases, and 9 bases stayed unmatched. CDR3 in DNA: TGTGCCAGCAGGTCACCTAGCGGGAGTCGGGAGCAGTACTTC. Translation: CASRSPSGSREQYF.

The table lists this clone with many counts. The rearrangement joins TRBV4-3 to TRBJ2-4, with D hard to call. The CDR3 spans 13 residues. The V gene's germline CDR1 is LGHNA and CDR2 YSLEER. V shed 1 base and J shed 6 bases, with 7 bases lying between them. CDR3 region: CASSQGSGNIQYF. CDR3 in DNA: TGCGCCAGCAGCCAAGGATCAGGAAACATTCAGTACTTC.

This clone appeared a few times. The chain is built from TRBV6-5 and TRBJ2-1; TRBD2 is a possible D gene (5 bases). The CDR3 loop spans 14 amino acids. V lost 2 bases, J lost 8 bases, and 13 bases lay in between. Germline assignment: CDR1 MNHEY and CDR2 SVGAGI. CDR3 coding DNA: TGTGCCAGCAGTTACGGCGCTAGCAGGTATGAGCAGTTCTTC. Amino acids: CASSYGASRYEQFF.

The CDR3 nucleotides read TGTGCCAGCAGCCCAGGACAGTATAAACTGTTTTTT. Translation gives CASSPGQYKLFF. The chain links TRBV7-9 to TRBJ1-4, with D possibly TRBD1 on 6 matching bases. V was clipped by 5 bases and J by 11 bases, with 12 bases between them. Looked up from germline, CDR1 is SEHNR and CDR2 is FQNEAQ (reference sequence). The CDR3 covers 12 residues.

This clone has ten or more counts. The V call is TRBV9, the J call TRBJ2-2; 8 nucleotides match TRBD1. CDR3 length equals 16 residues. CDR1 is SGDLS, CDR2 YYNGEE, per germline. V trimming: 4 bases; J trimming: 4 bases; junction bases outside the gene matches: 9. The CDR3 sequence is CASSPLGQGITGELFF. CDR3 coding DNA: TGTGCCAGCAGCCCCCTAGGACAGGGCATCACCGGGGAGCTGTTTTTT.

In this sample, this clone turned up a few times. CDR3 nucleotide sequence: TGCAGCTGGGGGGGAAACACTGAAGCTTTCTTT. This gives the protein CSWGGNTEAFF. The chain couples TRBV29-1 to TRBJ1-1; D possibly corresponds to TRBD1 (5 bases). Trimming cost V 8 bases and J 2 bases, with 9 bases left between them. The length of the CDR3 is 11 residues. Germline values: CDR1 SQVTM, CDR2 ANQGSEA.